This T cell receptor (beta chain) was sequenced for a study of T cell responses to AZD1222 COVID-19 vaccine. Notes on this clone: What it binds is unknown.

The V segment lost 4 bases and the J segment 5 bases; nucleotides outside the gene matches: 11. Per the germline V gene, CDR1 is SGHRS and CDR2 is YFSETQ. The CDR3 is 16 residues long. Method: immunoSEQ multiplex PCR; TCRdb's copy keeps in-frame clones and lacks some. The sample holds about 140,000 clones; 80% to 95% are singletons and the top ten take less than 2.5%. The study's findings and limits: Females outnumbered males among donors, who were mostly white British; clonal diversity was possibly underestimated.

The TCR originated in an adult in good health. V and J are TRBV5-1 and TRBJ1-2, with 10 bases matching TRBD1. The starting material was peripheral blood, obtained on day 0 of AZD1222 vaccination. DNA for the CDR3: TGCGCCAGCAGCGTCCAGACAGGGGGCGTAGGGTATGGCTACACCTTC. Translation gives CASSVQTGGVGYGYTF. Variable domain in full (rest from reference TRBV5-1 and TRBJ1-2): KAGVTQTPRYLIKTRGQQVTLSCSPISGHRSVSWYQQTPGQGLQFLFEYFSETQRNKGNFPGRFSGRQFSNSRSEMNVSTLELGDSALYLCASSVQTGGVGYGYTFGSGTRLTVV.